What follows are 6 T cell receptor beta chains derived from one specimen sequenced in a study of spatial heterogeneity in lung cancer. MiXCR, applied by TCRdb to the 5' RACE reads, yields one record per CDR3 protein. The sample has about 52,000 distinct CDR3 sequences, roughly 8.1% seen once; the top ten hold about a third. This sample's time point: blood at routine non-recurrence follow-up after resection. Sequencing was performed on whole RNA extracted from tumor and nontumor lung tissue, or from frozen PBMC, and the material was left unsorted. Sequenced material: PBMCs, taken at follow-up. These receptors came from a female donor with early-stage non-small cell lung cancer.

This clonotype was recorded a few times. The chain uses TRBV4-3 and TRBJ2-3; D ambiguous. V dropped 0 bases and J dropped 2 bases, with 6 bases sitting between them. Germline-derived CDR1 and CDR2 are LGHNA and YSLEER. This CDR3 spans 14 amino acids. CDR3 residues: CASSQDPDTDTQYF. CDR3 nucleotide sequence: TGCGCCAGCAGCCAAGACCCTGACACAGATACGCAGTATTTT.

The CDR3 loop is CASSRAEQESYTF. CDR3 DNA: TGCGCCAGCAGCCGGGCCGAACAAGAGAGCTACACCTTC. The chain combines TRBV5-1 with TRBJ1-2; no clear D gene. The CDR3 is made up of 13 amino acids. V shed 4 bases and J shed 9 bases, with 16 bases lying between them. Germline-derived CDR1 and CDR2 are SGHRS and YFSETQ. Complete variable domain (other parts from reference TRBV5-1 and TRBJ1-2): KAGVTQTPRYLIKTRGQQVTLSCSPISGHRSVSWYQQTPGQGLQFLFEYFSETQRNKGNFPGRFSGRQFSNSRSEMNVSTLELGDSALYLCASSRAEQESYTFGSGTRLTVV.

Relative to its sample, this clonotype is large. The rearrangement uses TRBV12-3 or TRBV12-4 and TRBJ2-5; TRBD2 is a possible D gene (6 bases). The CDR3 covers 16 residues. Trimming pared 5 bases from V and 5 bases from J, leaving 21 bases between. The CDR3 protein is CASSPFGLPDSETQYF. The CDR3 coding sequence is TGTGCCAGCAGTCCATTTGGACTACCGGATTCCGAGACCCAGTACTTC.

The gene calls are TRBV4-3 and TRBJ2-7; 11 nucleotides align to TRBD1. The germline V gene encodes CDR1 LGHNA and CDR2 YSLEER. The CDR3 has 15 amino acids. Trimming removed 1 base from V and 7 bases from J; junction bases left unmatched: 6. In DNA form, the CDR3 reads TGCGCCAGCAGCCAAGTCGGGACAGGGGGTCGGGAGCAGTACTTC. Protein sequence: CASSQVGTGGREQYF.

The table lists this clonotype with many counts. The V call is TRBV5-1, the J call TRBJ2-2, with D possibly TRBD1 on 6 matching bases. The germline V gene has CDR1 SGHRS and CDR2 YFSETQ. Trimming stripped 3 bases from V and 3 bases from J, with 9 bases between. The CDR3 consists of 14 residues. The CDR3 nucleotides are TGCGCCAGCAGCTCCGGACAGCACACCGGGGAGCTGTTTTTT. This translates into CASSSGQHTGELFF.

The chain uses TRBV7-9 and TRBJ2-3; D might be TRBD1 (6 bases). In germline, CDR1 is SEHNR, CDR2 FQNEAQ (reference sequence). Trimming shortened V by 5 bases and J by 4 bases, and 16 bases separated the two germline ends. The CDR3 is made up of 15 amino acids. The CDR3 sequence: CASSRTGISPDTQYF. The DNA for the CDR3 is TGTGCCAGCAGCCGAACAGGGATCTCCCCAGATACGCAGTATTTT.